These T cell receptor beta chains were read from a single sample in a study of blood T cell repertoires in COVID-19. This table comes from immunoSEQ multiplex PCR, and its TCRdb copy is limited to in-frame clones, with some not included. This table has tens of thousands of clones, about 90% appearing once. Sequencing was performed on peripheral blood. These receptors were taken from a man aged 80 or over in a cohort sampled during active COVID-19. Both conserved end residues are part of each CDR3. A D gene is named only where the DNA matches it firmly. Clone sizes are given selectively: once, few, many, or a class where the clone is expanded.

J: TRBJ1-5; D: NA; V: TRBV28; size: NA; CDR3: CASSLGSGHQPQHF; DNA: TGTGCCAGCAGTTTAGGGTCAGGGCATCAGCCCCAGCATTTT
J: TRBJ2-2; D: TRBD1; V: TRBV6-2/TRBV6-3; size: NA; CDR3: CASSYSLGQGNTGELFF; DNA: TGTGCCAGCAGTTACTCGTTAGGACAGGGGAACACCGGGGAGCTGTTTTTT
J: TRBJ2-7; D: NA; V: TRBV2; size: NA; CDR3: CAGGESYEQYF; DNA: TGTGCCGGCGGGGAATCCTACGAGCAGTACTTC
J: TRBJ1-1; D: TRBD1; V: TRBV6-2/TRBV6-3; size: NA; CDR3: CASSVTGYNTEAFF; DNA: TGTGCCAGCAGTGTGACAGGGTACAACACTGAAGCTTTCTTT
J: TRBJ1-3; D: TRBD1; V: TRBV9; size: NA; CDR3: CASSVLTGGSGNTIYF; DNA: TGTGCCAGCAGCGTACTTACAGGGGGCTCTGGAAACACCATATATTTT
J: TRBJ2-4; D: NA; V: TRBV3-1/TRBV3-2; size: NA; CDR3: CASSPTPTGFKNIQYF; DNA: TGTGCCAGCAGCCCGACTCCTACAGGGTTCAAAAACATTCAGTACTTC
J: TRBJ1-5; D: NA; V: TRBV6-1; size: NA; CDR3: CASSEFRGNQPQHF; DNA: TGTGCCAGCAGTGAATTCAGGGGCAATCAGCCCCAGCATTTT
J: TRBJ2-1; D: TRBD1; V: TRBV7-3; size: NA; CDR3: CASSLPGGNEQFF; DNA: TGTGCCAGCAGCTTACCAGGGGGCAATGAGCAGTTCTTC
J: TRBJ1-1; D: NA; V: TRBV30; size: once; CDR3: CAWTPGGGVTEAFF; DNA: TGTGCCTGGACTCCCGGAGGGGGGGTGACTGAAGCTTTCTTT
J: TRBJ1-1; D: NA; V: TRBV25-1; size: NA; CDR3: CASSGDSFQNTEAFF; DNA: TGTGCCAGCAGTGGAGATAGCTTCCAGAACACTGAAGCTTTCTTT
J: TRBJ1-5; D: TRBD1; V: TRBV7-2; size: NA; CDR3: CASSQGQGAQPQHF; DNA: TGTGCCAGCAGCCAGGGACAGGGGGCCCAGCCCCAGCATTTT
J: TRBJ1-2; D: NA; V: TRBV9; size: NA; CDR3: CASSVAQGSNYGYTF; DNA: TGTGCCAGCAGCGTAGCCCAGGGATCCAACTATGGCTACACCTTC
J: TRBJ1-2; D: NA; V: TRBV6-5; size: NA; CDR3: CASSSMDRLYGYTF; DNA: TGTGCCAGCAGTTCTATGGACAGACTCTATGGCTACACCTTC
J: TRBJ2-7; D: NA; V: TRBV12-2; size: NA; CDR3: CASRSPGLPENYEQYF; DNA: TGTGCAAGTCGCTCCCCGGGACTCCCGGAAAACTACGAGCAGTACTTC
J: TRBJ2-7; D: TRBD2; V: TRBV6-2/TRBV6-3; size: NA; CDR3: CASSLLSGSTQSEQYF; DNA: TGTGCCAGCAGCTTACTTAGCGGGAGCACCCAAAGCGAGCAGTACTTC
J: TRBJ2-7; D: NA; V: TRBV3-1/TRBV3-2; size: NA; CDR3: CASSQWAGYEQYF; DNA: TGTGCCAGCAGCCAATGGGCCGGCTACGAGCAGTACTTC
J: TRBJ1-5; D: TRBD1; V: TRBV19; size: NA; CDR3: CASSADRGRNQPQHF; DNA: TGTGCCAGTAGTGCAGACAGGGGTAGGAATCAGCCCCAGCATTTT
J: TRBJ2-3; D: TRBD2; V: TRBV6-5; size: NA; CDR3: CASSYSMSGGGDTQYF; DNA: TGTGCCAGCAGTTACTCGATGTCGGGAGGTGGGGATACGCAGTATTTT
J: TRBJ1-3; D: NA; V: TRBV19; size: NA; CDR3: CASQASSGNTIYF; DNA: TGTGCCAGTCAGGCGAGCTCTGGAAACACCATATATTTT
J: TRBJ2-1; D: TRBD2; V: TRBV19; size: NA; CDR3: CASHLAGGVEQFF; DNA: TGTGCCAGTCATTTAGCGGGAGGAGTTGAGCAGTTCTTC
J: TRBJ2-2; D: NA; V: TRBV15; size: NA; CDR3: CATSRQGSGELFF; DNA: TGTGCCACCAGCAGACAGGGCTCCGGGGAGCTGTTTTTT
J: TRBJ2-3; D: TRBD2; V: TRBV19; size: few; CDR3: CASSRGLVTDTQYF; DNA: TGTGCCAGTAGTAGGGGACTAGTTACAGATACGCAGTATTTT
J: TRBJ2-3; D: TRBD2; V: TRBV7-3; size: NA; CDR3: CASSRGGANSDTQYF; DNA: TGTGCCAGCAGCCGCGGGGGGGCTAACTCAGATACGCAGTATTTT
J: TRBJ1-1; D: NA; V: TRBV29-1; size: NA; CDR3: CSVEDQPGNTEAFF; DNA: TGCAGCGTTGAAGATCAGCCAGGGAACACTGAAGCTTTCTTT
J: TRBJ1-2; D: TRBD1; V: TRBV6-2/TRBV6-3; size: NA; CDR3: CASSFPQGQVGYGYTF; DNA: TGTGCCAGCAGTTTCCCCCAGGGACAGGTCGGCTATGGCTACACCTTC
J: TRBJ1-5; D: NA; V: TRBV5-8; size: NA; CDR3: CASSSTGRQPQHF; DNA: TGTGCCAGCAGCTCGACAGGCAGGCAGCCCCAGCATTTT
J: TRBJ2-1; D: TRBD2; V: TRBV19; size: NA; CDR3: CASSSRLAGGGNEQFF; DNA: TGTGCCAGTAGTTCTCGACTAGCGGGAGGTGGTAATGAGCAGTTCTTC
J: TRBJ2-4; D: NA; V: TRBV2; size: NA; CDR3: CASSRDIAKNIQYF; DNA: TGTGCCAGCAGCCGGGACATAGCCAAAAACATTCAGTACTTC
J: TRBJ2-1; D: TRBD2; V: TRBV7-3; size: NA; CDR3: CASSSLAGGYNEQFF; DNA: TGTGCCAGCAGCTCTCTAGCGGGAGGCTACAATGAGCAGTTCTTC
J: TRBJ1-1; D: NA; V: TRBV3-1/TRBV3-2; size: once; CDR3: CASSPRQGHTEAFF; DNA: TGTGCCAGCAGCCCCCGTCAGGGGCACACTGAAGCTTTCTTT
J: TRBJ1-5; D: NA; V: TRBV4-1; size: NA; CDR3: CASSQVVSSNQPQHF; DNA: TGCGCCAGCAGCCAAGTAGTGTCAAGCAATCAGCCCCAGCATTTT
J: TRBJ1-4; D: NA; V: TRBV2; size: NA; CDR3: CASRDGGLEKLFF; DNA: TGTGCCAGCAGGGACGGGGGTCTCGAAAAACTGTTTTTT
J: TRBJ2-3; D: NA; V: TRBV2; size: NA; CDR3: CASSEPSGSTDTQYF; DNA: TGTGCCAGCAGTGAACCCAGCGGGAGCACAGATACGCAGTATTTT
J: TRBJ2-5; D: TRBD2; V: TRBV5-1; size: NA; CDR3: CASSLAGGPRETQYF; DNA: TGCGCCAGCAGCTTAGCGGGAGGGCCACGAGAGACCCAGTACTTC
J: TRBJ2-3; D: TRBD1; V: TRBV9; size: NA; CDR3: CASSVGTATQDTQYF; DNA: TGTGCCAGCAGCGTCGGGACAGCAACTCAAGATACGCAGTATTTT
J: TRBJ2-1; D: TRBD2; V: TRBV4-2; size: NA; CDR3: CASSQDLAGGNSYNEQFF; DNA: TGTGCCAGCAGCCAAGATCTGGCGGGAGGGAATTCCTACAATGAGCAGTTCTTC
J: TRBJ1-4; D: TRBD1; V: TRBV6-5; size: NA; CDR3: CASSFGTGAEKLFF; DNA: TGTGCCAGCAGTTTCGGGACAGGGGCAGAAAAACTGTTTTTT
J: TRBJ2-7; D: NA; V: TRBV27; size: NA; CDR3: CASSRNRVSYF; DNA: TGTGCCAGCAGTCGCAACAGGGTATCGTACTTC
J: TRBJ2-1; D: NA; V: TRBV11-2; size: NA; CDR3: CASSLGSGSVNEQFF; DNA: TGTGCCAGCAGCTTAGGGAGTGGTTCTGTGAATGAGCAGTTCTTC